What follows are 12 T cell receptor beta chains derived from one specimen sequenced in a study of a mutant IDH1 vaccine in newly diagnosed glioma. The data were produced by immunoSEQ multiplex PCR, yet TCRdb's version contains in-frame clones alone and is incomplete. Of about 30,000 clones listed, more than 65% are singletons. Time point given: baseline, week 1 (first vaccination visit). The treatment denotes: pre-vaccination baseline after standard-of-care therapy. Sequencing was performed on PBMCs, taken from a glioma patient treated with radiotherapy, temozolomide or both. The receptors originated from a man aged 25-40 years with glioma.

The chain is built from TRBV30 and TRBJ1-4; 9 bases match TRBD1. The V gene's germline CDR1 is GTSNPN and CDR2 SVGIG (reference sequence). The CDR3 spans 14 residues. V lost 3 bases and J lost 7; bases outside the gene matches: 6. CDR3 nucleotide sequence: TGTGCCTGGAGCACAGGGGGCGCATCTGAAAAACTGTTTTTT. It encodes CAWSTGGASEKLFF.

The chain uses TRBV19 and TRBJ1-2; D is unresolved. This CDR3 comprises 13 residues. In germline, CDR1 is LNHDA, CDR2 SQIVND (reference sequence). V was clipped by 3 bases and J by 2 bases, with 7 bases between them. The CDR3 region has the DNA TGTGCCAGTAGTATGAACAGAAACTATGGCTACACCTTC. Translating it yields CASSMNRNYGYTF.

The chain joins TRBV6-5 to TRBJ2-7; either TRBD1 or TRBD2 may fit D (5 bases each). Per the germline V gene, CDR1 is MNHEY and CDR2 is SVGAGI. Trimming took 7 bases from V and 5 from J, leaving 15 bases between them. The CDR3 length is 13 residues. Here the CDR3 reads CASTDPGRHEQYF. CDR3 nucleotides: TGTGCCAGCACTGACCCAGGGAGACACGAGCAGTACTTC.

V is TRBV2 and J is TRBJ2-2; 12 bases are a match to TRBD2. The germline gives CDR1 SNHLY, CDR2 FYNNEI. V shed 6 bases and J 0 bases; nucleotides not matched to a gene: 5. The CDR3 totals 17 residues. The CDR3 sequence: CASSGLAGPANTGELFF. In nucleotides, the CDR3 is TGTGCCAGCAGCGGACTAGCGGGGCCGGCGAACACCGGGGAGCTGTTTTTT.

There are a few counts of this clone. The CDR3 bases are TGTGCCAGCGCTCGGGACCGCAACACCGGGGAGCTGTTTTTT. It yields the protein CASARDRNTGELFF. The chain recombines TRBV7-9 with TRBJ2-2; perhaps D is TRBD1 or TRBD2 (5 bases each). The germline gives CDR1 SEHNR, CDR2 FQNEAQ (reference sequence). The CDR3 contains 14 residues. The ends were cut back, 8 bases at V and 2 bases at J, with 12 bases in the middle.

The rearrangement joins TRBV7-3 to TRBJ2-5; 7 bases are a match to TRBD1. The J call may be incorrect, as the DNA end agrees better with TRBJ2-7. CDR3 length: 13 amino acids. Germline V lookup: CDR1 SGHTA, CDR2 FQGTGA. The CDR3 DNA is TGTGCCAGCCTTCGGGACAGCTCCTACGAGCAGTACTTC. Its translation is CASLRDSSYEQYF.

In its sample, this clone was seen once. V is TRBV5-6 and J is TRBJ1-2; D remains unclear. The CDR3 has 16 amino acids. CDR1 and CDR2 (germline): SGHDT, YYEEEE. V dropped 1 base and J dropped 0 bases, with 13 bases sitting between them. DNA of the CDR3: TGTGCCAGCAGCTTGTATTGGGGAAGAGCTAACTATGGCTACACCTTC. Encoded protein: CASSLYWGRANYGYTF.

This sequence joins TRBV7-2 and TRBJ2-2, with 10 bases aligning to TRBD2. Germline V lookup: CDR1 SGHTA, CDR2 FQGNSA. The CDR3 length is 18 residues. The V segment lost 1 base and the J segment 4 bases; nucleotides outside the gene matches: 9. The CDR3 nucleotides are TGTGCCAGCAGCTTAGGTACAGCGGGAGGGCTTGGCACCGGGGAGCTGTTTTTT. It translates to CASSLGTAGGLGTGELFF.

The chain couples TRBV15 to TRBJ2-7; D might be TRBD1 (6 bases). This CDR3 has 16 residues. Trimming shortened V by 0 bases and J by 4 bases, and 16 bases separated the two germline ends. Germline-derived CDR1 and CDR2 are LNHNV and YYDKDF (reference sequence). CDR3 in DNA: TGTGCCACCAGCAGAGATTTAGGACAGAGGGGATACGAGCAGTACTTC. Translated: CATSRDLGQRGYEQYF.

The rearrangement links TRBV29-1 to TRBJ2-7; D is undetermined. The CDR3 length is 13 residues. The V gene lost 4 bases and the J gene lost 2 bases, with 12 bases spanning the gap. Germline loops: CDR1 SQVTM, CDR2 ANQGSEA. The CDR3 here is CSVVEELTYEQYF. CDR3 bases: TGCAGCGTTGTCGAGGAATTGACCTACGAGCAGTACTTC.

The chain joins TRBV11-2 to TRBJ2-7; D gene unclear. CDR3 length equals 16 residues. V was shortened by 4 bases and J by 0 bases, with 16 bases between the two germline ends. Germline CDR1 is SGHAT and CDR2 is FQNNGV. For the CDR3, the DNA is TGTGCCAGCAGCTCACTTTGGCAGGCCCGCTCCTACGAGCAGTACTTC. This sequence encodes CASSSLWQARSYEQYF. Filled out from reference TRBV11-2 and TRBJ2-7, the complete variable domain reads EAGVAQSPRYKIIEKRQSVAFWCNPISGHATLYWYQQILGQGPKLLIQFQNNGVVDDSQLPKDRFSAERLKGVDSTLKIQPAKLEDSAVYLCASSSLWQARSYEQYFGPGTRLTVT.

V usage is TRBV19 and J usage is TRBJ2-7; D unclear. V gave up 6 bases and J gave up 0 bases, with 12 bases separating them. This CDR3 comprises 14 residues. The germline V gene has CDR1 LNHDA and CDR2 SQIVND (reference sequence). In DNA, the CDR3 is TGTGCCAGTAGCCCTCACATTAACTCCTACGAGCAGTACTTC. The encoded protein is CASSPHINSYEQYF. The full variable domain, its missing parts supplied by reference TRBV19 and TRBJ2-7, is DGGITQSPKYLFRKEGQNVTLSCEQNLNHDAMYWYRQDPGQGLRLIYYSQIVNDFQKGDIAEGYSVSREKKESFPLTVTSAQKNPTAFYLCASSPHINSYEQYFGPGTRLTVT.